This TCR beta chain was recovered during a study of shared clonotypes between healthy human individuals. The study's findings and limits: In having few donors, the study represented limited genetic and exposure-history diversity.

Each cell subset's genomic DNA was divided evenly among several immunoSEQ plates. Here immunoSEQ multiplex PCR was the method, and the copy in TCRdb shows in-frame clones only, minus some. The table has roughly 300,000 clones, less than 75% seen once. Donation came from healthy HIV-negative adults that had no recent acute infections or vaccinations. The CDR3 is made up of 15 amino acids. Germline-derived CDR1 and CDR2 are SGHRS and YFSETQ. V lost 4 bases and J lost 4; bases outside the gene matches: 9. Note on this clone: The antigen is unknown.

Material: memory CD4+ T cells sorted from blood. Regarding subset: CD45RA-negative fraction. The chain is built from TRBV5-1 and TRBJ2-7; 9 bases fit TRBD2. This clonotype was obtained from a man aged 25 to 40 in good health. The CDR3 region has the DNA TGCGCCAGCAGCGGAGTAGCGGGAGAGGGGTACGAGCAGTACTTC. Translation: CASSGVAGEGYEQYF.